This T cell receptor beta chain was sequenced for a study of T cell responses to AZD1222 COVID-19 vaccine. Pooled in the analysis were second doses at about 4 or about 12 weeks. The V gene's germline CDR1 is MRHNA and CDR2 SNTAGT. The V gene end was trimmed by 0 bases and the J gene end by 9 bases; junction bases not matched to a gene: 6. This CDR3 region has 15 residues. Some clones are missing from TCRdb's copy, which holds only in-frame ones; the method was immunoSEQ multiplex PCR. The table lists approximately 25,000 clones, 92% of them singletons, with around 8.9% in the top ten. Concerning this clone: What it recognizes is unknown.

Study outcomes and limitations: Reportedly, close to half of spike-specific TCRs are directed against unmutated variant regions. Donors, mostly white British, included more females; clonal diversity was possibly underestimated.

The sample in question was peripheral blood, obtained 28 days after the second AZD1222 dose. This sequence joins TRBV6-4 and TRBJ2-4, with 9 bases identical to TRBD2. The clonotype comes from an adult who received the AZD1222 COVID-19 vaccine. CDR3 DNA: TGTGCCAGCAGTGACTCGAGTAGCGGGAGCGGCATTCAGTACTTC. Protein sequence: CASSDSSSGSGIQYF.